The following is a T cell receptor (beta chain) sequence with its context. V was cut by 6 bases and J by 8 bases, with 8 bases left in between. CDR1 LNHDA and CDR2 SQIVND come from the germline V gene (reference sequence). The length of the CDR3 is 11 residues. This specimen comes from a study of blood T cell repertoires in COVID-19. Profiled with immunoSEQ multiplex PCR; TCRdb holds only in-frame clones, not every one. Among approximately 250,000 clones listed, 91% were seen once. All enrollees were roughly 18 to 89 years old and from about two dozen US areas. This clonotype was sampled from a man aged 35 to 55 who had been exposed to COVID-19. The specimen was PBMCs or T cells enriched from blood (not recorded which). The chain joins TRBV19 to TRBJ2-1; possible D gene TRBD1, 5 bases. The CDR3 sequence is CASRRGYEQFF. For the CDR3, the DNA is TGTGCCAGTAGAAGGGGCTATGAGCAGTTCTTC.